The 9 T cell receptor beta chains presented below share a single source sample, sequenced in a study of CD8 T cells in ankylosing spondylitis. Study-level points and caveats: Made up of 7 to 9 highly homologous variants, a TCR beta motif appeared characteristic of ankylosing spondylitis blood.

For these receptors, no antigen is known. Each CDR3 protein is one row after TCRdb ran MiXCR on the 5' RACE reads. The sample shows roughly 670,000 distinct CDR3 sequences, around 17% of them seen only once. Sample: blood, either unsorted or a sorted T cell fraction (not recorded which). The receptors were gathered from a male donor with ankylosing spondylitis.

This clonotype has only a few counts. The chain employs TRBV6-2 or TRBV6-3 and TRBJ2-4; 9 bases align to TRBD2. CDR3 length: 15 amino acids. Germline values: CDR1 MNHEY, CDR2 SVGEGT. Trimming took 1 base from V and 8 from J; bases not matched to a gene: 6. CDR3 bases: TGTGCCAGCAGTTACTTTAGCGGGAGAGGGGACATTCAGTACTTC. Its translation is CASSYFSGRGDIQYF.

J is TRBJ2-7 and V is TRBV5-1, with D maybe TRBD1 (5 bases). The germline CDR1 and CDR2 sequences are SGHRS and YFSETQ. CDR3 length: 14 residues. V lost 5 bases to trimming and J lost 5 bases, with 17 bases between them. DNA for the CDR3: TGCGCCAGCAGGTTACAAGGGGAATGGAACGAGCAGTACTTC. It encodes CASRLQGEWNEQYF.

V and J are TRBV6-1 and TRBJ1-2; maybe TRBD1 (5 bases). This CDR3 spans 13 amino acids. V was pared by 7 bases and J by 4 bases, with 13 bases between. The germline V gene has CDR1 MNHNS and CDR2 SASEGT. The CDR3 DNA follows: TGTGCCAGCAAAGGGGATATTGGCTATGGCTACACCTTC. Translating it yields CASKGDIGYGYTF.

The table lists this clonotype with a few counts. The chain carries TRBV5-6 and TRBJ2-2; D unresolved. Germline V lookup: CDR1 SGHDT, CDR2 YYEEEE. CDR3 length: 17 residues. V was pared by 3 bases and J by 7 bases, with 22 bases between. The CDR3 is CASSSRLGNRVGGELFF. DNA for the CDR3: TGTGCCAGCAGCTCAAGATTGGGGAATAGGGTCGGCGGGGAGCTGTTTTTT.

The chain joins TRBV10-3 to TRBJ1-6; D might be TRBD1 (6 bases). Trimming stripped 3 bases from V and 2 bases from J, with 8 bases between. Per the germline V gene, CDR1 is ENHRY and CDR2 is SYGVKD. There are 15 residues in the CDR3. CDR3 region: CAISEQGAYNSPLHF. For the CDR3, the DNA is TGTGCCATCAGTGAACAGGGAGCCTATAATTCACCCCTCCACTTT.

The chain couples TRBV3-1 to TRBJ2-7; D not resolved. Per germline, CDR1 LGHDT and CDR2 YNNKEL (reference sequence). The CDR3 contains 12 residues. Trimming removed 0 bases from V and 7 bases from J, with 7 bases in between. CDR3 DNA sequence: TGTGCCAGCAGCCAAGATCGGGTTGAGCAGTACTTC. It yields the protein CASSQDRVEQYF.

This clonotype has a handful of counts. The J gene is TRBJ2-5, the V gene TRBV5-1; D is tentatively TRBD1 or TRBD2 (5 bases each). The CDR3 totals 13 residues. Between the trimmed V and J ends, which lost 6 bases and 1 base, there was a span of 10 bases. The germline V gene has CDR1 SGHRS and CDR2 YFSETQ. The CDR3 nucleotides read TGCGCCAGCAAGTTCGGGGCCCAAGAGACCCAGTACTTC. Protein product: CASKFGAQETQYF. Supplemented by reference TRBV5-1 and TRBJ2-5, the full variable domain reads KAGVTQTPRYLIKTRGQQVTLSCSPISGHRSVSWYQQTPGQGLQFLFEYFSETQRNKGNFPGRFSGRQFSNSRSEMNVSTLELGDSALYLCASKFGAQETQYFGPGTRLLVL.

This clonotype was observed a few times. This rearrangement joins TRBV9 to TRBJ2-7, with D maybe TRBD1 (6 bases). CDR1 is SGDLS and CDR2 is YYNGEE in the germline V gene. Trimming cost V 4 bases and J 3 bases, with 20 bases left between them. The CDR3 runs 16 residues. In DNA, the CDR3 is TGTGCCAGCAGCAAACGACCCGGGACAACCTACTACGAGCAGTACTTC. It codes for CASSKRPGTTYYEQYF.

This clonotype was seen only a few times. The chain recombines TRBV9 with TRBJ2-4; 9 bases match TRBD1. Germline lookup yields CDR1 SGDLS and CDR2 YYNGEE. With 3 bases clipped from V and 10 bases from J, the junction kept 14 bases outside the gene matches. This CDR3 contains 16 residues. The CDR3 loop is CASSEPQQGADLIQYF. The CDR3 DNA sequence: TGTGCCAGCAGCGAACCCCAACAGGGGGCCGATCTGATTCAGTACTTC.